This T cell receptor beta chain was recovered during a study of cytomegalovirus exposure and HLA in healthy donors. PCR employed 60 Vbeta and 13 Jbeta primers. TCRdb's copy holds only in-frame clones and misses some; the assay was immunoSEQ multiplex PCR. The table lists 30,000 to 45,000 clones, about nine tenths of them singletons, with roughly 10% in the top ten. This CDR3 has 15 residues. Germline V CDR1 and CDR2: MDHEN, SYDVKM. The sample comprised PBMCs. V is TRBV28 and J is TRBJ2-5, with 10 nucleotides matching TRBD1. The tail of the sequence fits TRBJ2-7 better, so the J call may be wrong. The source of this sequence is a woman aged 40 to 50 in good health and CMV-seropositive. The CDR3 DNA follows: TGTGCCAGCAGTTTAAGACAGGGGGCCAGCTACGAGCAGTACTTC. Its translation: CASSLRQGASYEQYF.